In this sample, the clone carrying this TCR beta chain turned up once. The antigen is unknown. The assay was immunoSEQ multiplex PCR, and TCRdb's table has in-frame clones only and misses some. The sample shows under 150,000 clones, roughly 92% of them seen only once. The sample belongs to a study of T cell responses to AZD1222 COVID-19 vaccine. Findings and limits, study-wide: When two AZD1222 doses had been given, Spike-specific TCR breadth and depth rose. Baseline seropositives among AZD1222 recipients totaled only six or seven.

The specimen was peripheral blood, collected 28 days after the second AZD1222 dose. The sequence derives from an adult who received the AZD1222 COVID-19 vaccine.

The CDR3 DNA is TGTGCCAGCTCACAAGCGGGAGGGCTCCCCGGGGAGCTGTTTTTT. Its translation is CASSQAGGLPGELFF. The J gene is TRBJ2-2, the V gene TRBV28; 10 bases line up with TRBD2. Losses at the gene ends were 8 bases for V and 6 bases for J; bases not matched to a gene: 9. The CDR3 consists of 15 residues. Germline V gene lookup returns CDR1 MDHEN and CDR2 SYDVKM. The complete variable domain, with remaining parts taken from reference TRBV28 and TRBJ2-2, reads DVKVTQSSRYLVKRTGEKVFLECVQDMDHENMFWYRQDPGLGLRLIYFSYDVKMKEKGDIPEGYSVSREKKERFSLILESASTNQTSMYLCASSQAGGLPGELFFGEGSRLTVL.